These 16 T cell receptor beta chains originate from one sample sequenced in a study of cytomegalovirus exposure and HLA in healthy donors. In the PCR, 60 Vbeta and 13 Jbeta primers were used. TCRdb's copy holds only in-frame clones and misses some; the assay was immunoSEQ multiplex PCR. In the table there are 130,000 or so clones, 70% to 85% of which are singletons. Sequenced sample: PBMCs. The receptors derive from a woman aged 18-30 years in good health and CMV-seropositive.

The chain uses TRBV7-6 and TRBJ2-3, with D maybe TRBD2 (6 bases). Trimming pared 2 bases from V and 4 bases from J, leaving 10 bases between. The CDR3 loop spans 14 amino acids. Germline V gene data show CDR1 as SGHVS and CDR2 as FNYEAQ. DNA for the CDR3: TGTGCCAGCAGCTTAAGGTCGGGGGCAGATACGCAGTATTTT. Protein: CASSLRSGADTQYF.

The chain is built from TRBV30 and TRBJ2-3; 10 positions agree with TRBD2. CDR3 length equals 14 residues. Germline CDR1 and CDR2: GTSNPN and SVGIG (reference sequence). V gave up 2 bases and J gave up 5 bases; unmatched junction bases: 4. CDR3 DNA: TGTGCCTGGAGTCTGGGACTAGCGTTAGATACGCAGTATTTT. Protein product: CAWSLGLALDTQYF.

This chain connects TRBV5-1 to TRBJ2-5; D is perhaps TRBD1 (5 bases). Trimming took off 0 bases at V and 4 bases at J, with 13 bases between the two ends. Looked up from germline, CDR1 is SGHRS and CDR2 is YFSETQ. This CDR3 comprises 15 residues. The CDR3 loop reads CASSLDAGLGETQYF. The CDR3 DNA is TGCGCCAGCAGCTTGGATGCAGGGCTGGGAGAGACCCAGTACTTC. Using reference TRBV5-1 and TRBJ2-5 for the parts outside the CDR3, the full variable domain is KAGVTQTPRYLIKTRGQQVTLSCSPISGHRSVSWYQQTPGQGLQFLFEYFSETQRNKGNFPGRFSGRQFSNSRSEMNVSTLELGDSALYLCASSLDAGLGETQYFGPGTRLLVL.

V and J are TRBV5-4 and TRBJ1-1; 8 bases line up with TRBD1. Per the germline V gene, CDR1 is SGHNT and CDR2 is YYREEE (reference sequence). Trimming took 5 bases from V and 4 from J; bases not matched to a gene: 13. This CDR3 has 16 residues. The CDR3: CASSRAAGGFGTEAFF. CDR3 bases: TGTGCCAGCAGTAGGGCGGCAGGGGGCTTTGGCACTGAAGCTTTCTTT.

This chain joins TRBV2 and TRBJ2-1; a weak D match, TRBD2 (5 bases). This CDR3 is built from 14 residues. V dropped 0 bases and J dropped 9 bases, with 12 bases sitting between them. The germline CDR1 and CDR2 sequences are SNHLY and FYNNEI. CDR3 loop: CASSEANSVGEQFF. CDR3 DNA sequence: TGTGCCAGCAGTGAAGCCAATAGCGTGGGTGAGCAGTTCTTC.

The V call is TRBV5-4, the J call TRBJ2-1; D possibly corresponds to TRBD2 (6 bases). The germline gives CDR1 SGHNT, CDR2 YYREEE (reference sequence). The CDR3 has 15 residues. Deletions cut 0 bases from V and 2 bases from J, with 9 bases between. The CDR3 coding sequence is TGTGCCAGCAGCTTGGTAGCGGCCCCCTACAATGAGCAGTTCTTC. As protein: CASSLVAAPYNEQFF.

This clone was seen a single time. V gene TRBV29-1 combines with J gene TRBJ2-7; the match to TRBD2 covers 7 bases. The length of the CDR3 is 13 residues. The junction had 7 bases not matched to a gene; V was cut back by 6 bases and J by 2 bases. Per germline, CDR1 SQVTM and CDR2 ANQGSEA. The CDR3 here is CSVQASGAYEQYF. The CDR3 DNA reads TGCAGCGTACAGGCCAGCGGGGCCTACGAGCAGTACTTC.

The genes are TRBV27 and TRBJ1-1; D is ambiguous. V lost 5 bases, J lost 0 bases, and 7 bases lay in between. The CDR3 is 13 residues long. Germline CDR1 is MNHEY and CDR2 is SMNVEV (reference sequence). CDR3 DNA sequence: TGTGCCAGCAGTGCCAACATGAACACTGAAGCTTTCTTT. Translation gives CASSANMNTEAFF.

The rearrangement links TRBV25-1 to TRBJ1-5; the D gene is possibly TRBD1 (5 bases). The CDR3 length is 14 residues. V shed 4 bases and J shed 0 bases, with 7 bases lying between them. Germline V gene lookup returns CDR1 MGHDK and CDR2 SYGVNS. The CDR3 loop is CASSVQDSNQPQHF. Here the CDR3 DNA reads TGTGCCAGCAGTGTACAGGATAGCAATCAGCCCCAGCATTTT.

The chain combines TRBV5-4 with TRBJ2-1; 7 bases align to TRBD1. Germline-derived CDR1 and CDR2 are SGHNT and YYREEE (reference sequence). The CDR3 is made up of 15 amino acids. J was trimmed by 2 bases and V by 3 bases; bases with no gene match: 5. This chain's CDR3 is CASSWSTGTYNEQFF. The DNA of the CDR3 is TGTGCCAGCAGCTGGTCGACAGGGACCTACAATGAGCAGTTCTTC. Full variable domain (outside the CDR3, taken from reference TRBV5-4 and TRBJ2-1): ETGVTQSPTHLIKTRGQQVTLRCSSQSGHNTVSWYQQALGQGPQFIFQYYREEENGRGNFPPRFSGLQFPNYSSELNVNALELDDSALYLCASSWSTGTYNEQFFGPGTRLTVL.

This chain links TRBV6-1 with TRBJ2-5, with 8 nucleotides matching TRBD2. V trimming: 0 bases; J trimming: 2 bases; junction bases outside the gene matches: 8. CDR3 size: 17 residues. CDR1 and CDR2 from the germline V gene are MNHNS and SASEGT. The CDR3 DNA sequence: TGTGCCAGCAGTGAAGCGCTTCGGGGGGGGGTTCAAGAGACCCAGTACTTC. Translated: CASSEALRGGVQETQYF.

The gene calls are TRBV7-4 and TRBJ1-4; D gene ambiguous. Germline V gene data show CDR1 as SGHVT and CDR2 as SQSDAQ. Deletions cut 5 bases from V and 4 bases from J, with 20 bases between. This CDR3 has 17 amino acids. CDR3 loop: CASSTGGRLKGNEKLFF. The CDR3 DNA reads TGTGCCAGCAGCACTGGAGGGAGGTTAAAGGGTAATGAAAAACTGTTTTTT.

The genes are TRBV20-1 and TRBJ1-2; TRBD1 matches at 7 bases. There are 10 residues in the CDR3. J lost 9 bases, V lost 5 bases, and 3 bases had no gene match. From germline, CDR1 is DFQATT and CDR2 SNEGSKA (reference sequence). DNA of the CDR3: TGCAGTGCTGACAGGGTCAGCTACACCTTC. Translated, it gives CSADRVSYTF.

The J gene is TRBJ2-1, the V gene TRBV6-1, with D maybe TRBD1 (6 bases). Deletions cut 1 base from V and 8 bases from J, with 12 bases between. The CDR3 sequence is 14 residues long. The V gene's germline CDR1 is MNHNS and CDR2 SASEGT. The CDR3 protein is CASSEGTPGDEQFF. CDR3 DNA sequence: TGTGCCAGCAGTGAAGGGACCCCAGGGGATGAGCAGTTCTTC.

This clone was observed a few times. The V call is TRBV7-9, the J call TRBJ2-7; 10 bases are a match to TRBD2. J was trimmed by 1 base and V by 4 bases; bases with no gene match: 4. There are 15 residues in the CDR3. Germline lookup yields CDR1 SEHNR and CDR2 FQNEAQ (reference sequence). This CDR3 reads CASSSSGGASYEQYF. CDR3 DNA: TGTGCCAGCAGCTCGAGCGGGGGGGCGTCCTACGAGCAGTACTTC.

This clone has a single count. V and J are TRBV10-1 and TRBJ2-3; TRBD2 is a possible D gene (6 bases). Per the germline V gene, CDR1 is WNHNN and CDR2 is SYGVQD (reference sequence). This CDR3 has 15 amino acids. Trimming took off 1 base at V and 4 bases at J, with 12 bases between the two ends. The CDR3 DNA reads as TGCGCCAGCAGTGAGTGGGTCGGGGAGGCAGATACGCAGTATTTT. Its protein product is CASSEWVGEADTQYF.